These T cell receptor beta chains were read from a single sample in a study of shared clonotypes between healthy human individuals. TCRdb's table, derived via immunoSEQ multiplex PCR, lists solely in-frame clones and lacks some. The sample contains approximately 980,000 clones, approximately 76% of which appear only once. The specimen was memory CD4+ T cells sorted from blood. These receptors came from a man aged 18 to 30 in good health. The CDR3 runs from the conserved cysteine through the conserved F or W. A D gene is named only where the DNA matches it firmly. Some rows have no size entry. The others give once, few or many, or a class for an expanded clone.

clone_size d_call j_call v_call cdr3_aa cdr3_nt
- - TRBJ1-1 TRBV27 CASSLSWQGNTEAFF TGTGCCAGCAGTTTATCGTGGCAGGGGAACACTGAAGCTTTCTTT
- - TRBJ1-2 TRBV7-9 CASGAGSGTNYGYTF TGTGCCAGCGGAGCAGGATCGGGGACTAACTATGGCTACACCTTC
- - TRBJ1-4 TRBV18 CASSPSRTATNEKLFF TGTGCCAGCTCACCAAGTAGAACTGCAACTAATGAAAAACTGTTTTTT
many TRBD2 TRBJ2-3 TRBV27 CASRGLSAGESDTQYF TGTGCCAGCAGGGGCCTCTCGGCGGGAGAATCAGATACGCAGTATTTT
- TRBD1 TRBJ1-6 TRBV7-3 CASSETGGYNSPLHF TGTGCCAGCAGTGAGACAGGGGGCTATAATTCACCCCTCCACTTT
- - TRBJ2-5 TRBV30 CACPPRAGGQETQYF TGTGCCTGCCCCCCGCGCGCTGGCGGCCAAGAGACCCAGTACTTC
- - TRBJ1-1 TRBV19 CASSSRDTGRTEAFF TGTGCCAGTAGTTCCCGGGACACGGGTCGAACTGAAGCTTTCTTT
once - TRBJ1-2 TRBV5-1 CASSLGQEHYGYTF TGCGCCAGCAGCTTGGGACAGGAGCACTATGGCTACACCTTC
- - TRBJ1-6 TRBV2 CAAKEGFDLHF TGTGCCGCCAAGGAGGGGTTCGACCTCCACTTT
- - TRBJ2-2 TRBV4-2 CASSLTPGATNTGELFF TGTGCCAGCAGCCTAACCCCAGGGGCCACGAACACCGGGGAGCTGTTTTTT
few - TRBJ1-6 TRBV11-2 CASSWNSPNSPLHF TGTGCCAGCAGCTGGAATAGCCCCAATTCACCCCTCCACTTT
- - TRBJ2-7 TRBV4-3 CASSPTYTFEQYF TGCGCCAGCAGTCCAACTTACACTTTCGAGCAGTACTTC
few - TRBJ2-4 TRBV4-2 CASSQDPLLANIQYF TGTGCCAGCAGCCAAGATCCCCTACTAGCCAACATTCAGTACTTC
- - TRBJ2-7 TRBV7-9 CASSLAVDYEQYF TGTGCCAGCAGCTTAGCGGTGGACTACGAGCAGTACTTC
- TRBD1 TRBJ2-1 TRBV5-1 CASSFGQDHNEQFF TGCGCCAGCAGCTTTGGACAGGACCACAATGAGCAGTTCTTC
once - TRBJ1-1 TRBV7-9 CASSLGGETEAFF TGTGCCAGCAGCCTGGGGGGGGAAACGGAAGCTTTCTTT
- TRBD1 TRBJ1-6 TRBV15 CATSSGTPGQANSPLHF TGTGCCACCAGCAGTGGGACGCCGGGACAGGCAAATTCACCCCTCCACTTT
- - TRBJ1-1 TRBV14 CASSQGNSRMNTEAFF TGTGCCAGCAGCCAAGGGAACAGCCGCATGAACACTGAAGCTTTCTTT
- - TRBJ2-3 TRBV10-3 CAINQGEGTDTQYF TGTGCCATCAATCAGGGGGAGGGGACAGATACGCAGTATTTT
- - TRBJ1-5 TRBV6-5 CASRNGREDQPQHF TGTGCCAGCCGAAACGGCAGGGAAGATCAGCCCCAGCATTTT
- - TRBJ1-4 TRBV9 CASSVAWGAPGKLFF TGTGCCAGCAGCGTAGCGTGGGGGGCGCCCGGAAAACTGTTTTTT
- - TRBJ2-5 TRBV10-3 CAISESGYLQETQYF TGTGCCATCAGTGAATCCGGCTACCTCCAAGAGACCCAGTACTTC
- TRBD1 TRBJ1-2 TRBV6-1 CASFLGDRFMEGYTF TGTGCCAGCTTCCTCGGGGACAGATTTATGGAAGGCTACACCTTC
- - TRBJ2-7 TRBV28 CASREGNAYEQYF TGTGCCAGCAGGGAAGGCAACGCCTACGAGCAGTACTTC
- TRBD1 TRBJ1-2 TRBV6-6 CASSYPGQGSYGYTF TGTGCCAGCAGTTACCCCGGACAGGGGAGCTATGGCTACACCTTC
- - TRBJ2-2 TRBV9 CASSATGVSFGTGELFF TGTGCCAGCAGCGCAACTGGGGTATCCTTCGGGACCGGGGAGCTGTTTTTT
- - TRBJ1-5 TRBV7-9 CASSLGGVGSNQPQHF TGTGCCAGCAGCTTAGGAGGGGTAGGGAGCAATCAGCCCCAGCATTTT
few TRBD1 TRBJ2-3 TRBV5-1 CASSSGQGTILSTDTQYF TGCGCCAGCAGCTCAGGACAGGGGACGATCCTTAGCACAGATACGCAGTATTTT
- - TRBJ2-7 TRBV4-3 CASSQNSQRGDGYEQYF TGCGCCAGCAGCCAGAACTCCCAGCGAGGAGACGGGTACGAGCAGTACTTC
few TRBD1 TRBJ1-6 TRBV10-3 CAIRGDSNSPLHF TGTGCCATCAGGGGGGACAGTAATTCACCCCTCCACTTT
- - TRBJ1-6 TRBV30 CAWSVPLSSYNSPLHF TGTGCCTGGAGTGTACCCCTAAGCTCCTATAATTCACCCCTCCACTTT
- - TRBJ2-2 TRBV5-6 CASSWGRTGELFF TGTGCCAGCAGCTGGGGGCGTACCGGGGAGCTGTTTTTT
- - TRBJ2-2 TRBV6-5 CASRRGTGELFF TGTGCCAGCAGAAGGGGCACCGGGGAGCTGTTTTTT
- - TRBJ1-3 TRBV13 CASKASSGNTIYF TGTGCCAGCAAGGCCTCCTCTGGAAACACCATATATTTT
- - TRBJ2-2 TRBV11-3 CASSLEGTGELFF TGTGCCAGCAGCTTAGAGGGCACCGGGGAGCTGTTTTTT